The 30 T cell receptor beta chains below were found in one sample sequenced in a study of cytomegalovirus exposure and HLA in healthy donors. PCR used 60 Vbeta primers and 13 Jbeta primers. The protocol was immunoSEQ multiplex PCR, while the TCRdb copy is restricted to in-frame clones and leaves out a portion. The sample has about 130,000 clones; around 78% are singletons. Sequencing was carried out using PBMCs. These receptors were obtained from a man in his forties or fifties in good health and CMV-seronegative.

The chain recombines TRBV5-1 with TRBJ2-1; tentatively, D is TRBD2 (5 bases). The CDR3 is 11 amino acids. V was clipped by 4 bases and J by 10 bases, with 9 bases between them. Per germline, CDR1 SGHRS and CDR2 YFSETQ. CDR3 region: CASSLPGEQFF. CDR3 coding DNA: TGCGCCAGCAGCCTCCCGGGAGAGCAGTTCTTC. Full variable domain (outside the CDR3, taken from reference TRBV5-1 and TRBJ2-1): KAGVTQTPRYLIKTRGQQVTLSCSPISGHRSVSWYQQTPGQGLQFLFEYFSETQRNKGNFPGRFSGRQFSNSRSEMNVSTLELGDSALYLCASSLPGEQFFGPGTRLTVL.

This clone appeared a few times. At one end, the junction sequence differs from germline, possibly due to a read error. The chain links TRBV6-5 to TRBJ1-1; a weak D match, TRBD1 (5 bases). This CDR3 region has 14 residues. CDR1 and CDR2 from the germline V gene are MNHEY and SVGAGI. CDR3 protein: CAISADSGDTEAFF. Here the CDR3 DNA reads TGTGCCATCAGTGCCGACAGTGGCGACACTGAAGCTTTCTTT.

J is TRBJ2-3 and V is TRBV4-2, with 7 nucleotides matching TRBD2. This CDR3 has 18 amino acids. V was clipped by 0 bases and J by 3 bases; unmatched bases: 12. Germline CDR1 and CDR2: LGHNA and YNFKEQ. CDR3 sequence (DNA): TGTGCCAGCAGCCAAGAATATTTTGGGACTACCCGGACAGATACGCAGTATTTT. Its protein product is CASSQEYFGTTRTDTQYF.

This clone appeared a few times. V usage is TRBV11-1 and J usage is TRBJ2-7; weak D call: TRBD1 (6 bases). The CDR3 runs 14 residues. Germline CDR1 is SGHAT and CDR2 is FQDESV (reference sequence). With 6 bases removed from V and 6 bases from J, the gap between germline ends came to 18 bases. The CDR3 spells CASSLGQGFGEQYV. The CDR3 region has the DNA TGTGCCAGCAGTCTTGGGCAGGGGTTCGGCGAGCAGTACGTC.

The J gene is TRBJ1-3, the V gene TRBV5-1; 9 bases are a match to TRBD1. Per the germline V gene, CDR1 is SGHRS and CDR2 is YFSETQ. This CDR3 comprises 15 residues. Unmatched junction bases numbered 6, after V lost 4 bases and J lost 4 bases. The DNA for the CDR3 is TGCGCCAGCAGCCTCCGGACAGGGGAGGGAAACACCATATATTTT. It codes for CASSLRTGEGNTIYF.

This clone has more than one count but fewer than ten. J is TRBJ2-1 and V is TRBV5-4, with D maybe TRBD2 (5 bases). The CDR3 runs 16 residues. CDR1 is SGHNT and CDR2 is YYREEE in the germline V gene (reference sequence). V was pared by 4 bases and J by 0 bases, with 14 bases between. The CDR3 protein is CASSATLESSYNEQFF. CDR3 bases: TGTGCCAGCAGCGCCACACTAGAAAGCTCCTACAATGAGCAGTTCTTC. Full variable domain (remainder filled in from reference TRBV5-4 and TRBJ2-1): ETGVTQSPTHLIKTRGQQVTLRCSSQSGHNTVSWYQQALGQGPQFIFQYYREEENGRGNFPPRFSGLQFPNYSSELNVNALELDDSALYLCASSATLESSYNEQFFGPGTRLTVL.

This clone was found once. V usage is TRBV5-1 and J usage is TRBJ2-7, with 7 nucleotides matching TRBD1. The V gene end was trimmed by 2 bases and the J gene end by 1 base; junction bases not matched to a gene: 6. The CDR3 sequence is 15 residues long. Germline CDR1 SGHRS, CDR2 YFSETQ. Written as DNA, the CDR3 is TGCGCCAGCAGCTTTCTTCCGGGACAGTCCTACGAGCAGTACGTC. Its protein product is CASSFLPGQSYEQYV.

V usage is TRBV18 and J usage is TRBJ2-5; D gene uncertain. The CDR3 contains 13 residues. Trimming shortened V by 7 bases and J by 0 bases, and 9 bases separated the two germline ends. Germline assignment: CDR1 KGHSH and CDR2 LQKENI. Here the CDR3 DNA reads TGTGCCAGCTTAGACACCTACCAAGAGACCCAGTACTTC. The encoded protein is CASLDTYQETQYF.

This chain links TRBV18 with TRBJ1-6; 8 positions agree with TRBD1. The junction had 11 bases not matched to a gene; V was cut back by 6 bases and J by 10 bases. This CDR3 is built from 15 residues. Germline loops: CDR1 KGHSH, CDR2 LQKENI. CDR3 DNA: TGTGCCAGCTCGCCTCGACAGGGGTCAAGCTCACCCCTCCACTTT. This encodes CASSPRQGSSSPLHF.

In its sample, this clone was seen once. Written as DNA, the CDR3 is TGCGCCAGCAGCCAAGGAGTTCCCAACAATGAGCAGTTCTTC. It specifies CASSQGVPNNEQFF. J is TRBJ2-1 and V is TRBV4-1; D remains ambiguous. With 1 base removed from V and 5 bases from J, the gap between germline ends came to 9 bases. This CDR3 region has 14 residues. Germline CDR1 reads MGHRA; CDR2 reads YSYEKL.

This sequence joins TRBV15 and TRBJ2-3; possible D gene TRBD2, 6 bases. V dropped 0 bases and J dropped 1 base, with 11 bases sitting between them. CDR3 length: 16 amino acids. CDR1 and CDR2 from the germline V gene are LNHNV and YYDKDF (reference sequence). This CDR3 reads CATSRDSSGGTDTQYF. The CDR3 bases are TGTGCCACCAGCAGAGATAGTTCGGGGGGCACAGATACGCAGTATTTT. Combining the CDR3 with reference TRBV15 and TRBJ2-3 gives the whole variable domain DAMVIQNPRYQVTQFGKPVTLSCSQTLNHNVMYWYQQKSSQAPKLLFHYYDKDFNNEADTPDNFQSRRPNTSFCFLDIRSPGLGDTAMYLCATSRDSSGGTDTQYFGPGTRLTVL.

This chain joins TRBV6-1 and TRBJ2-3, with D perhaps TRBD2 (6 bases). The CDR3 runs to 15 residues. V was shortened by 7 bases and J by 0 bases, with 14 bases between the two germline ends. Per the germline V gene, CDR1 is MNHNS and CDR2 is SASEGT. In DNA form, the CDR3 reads TGTGCCAGCATTCTGGCGGGACGGAGCACAGATACGCAGTATTTT. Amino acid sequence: CASILAGRSTDTQYF.

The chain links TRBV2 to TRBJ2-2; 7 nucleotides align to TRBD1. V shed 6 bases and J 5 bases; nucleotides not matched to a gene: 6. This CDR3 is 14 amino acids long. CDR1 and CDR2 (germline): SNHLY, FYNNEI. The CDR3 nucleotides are TGTGCCAGCAGCGGTGACAGGGCTACCGGGGAGCTGTTTTTT. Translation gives CASSGDRATGELFF.

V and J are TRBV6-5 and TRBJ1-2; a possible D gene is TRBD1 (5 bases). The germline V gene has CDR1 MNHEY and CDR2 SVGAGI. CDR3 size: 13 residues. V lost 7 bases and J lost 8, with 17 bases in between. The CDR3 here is CASIDWGGDGYTF. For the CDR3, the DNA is TGTGCCAGCATTGACTGGGGGGGGGACGGCTACACCTTC.

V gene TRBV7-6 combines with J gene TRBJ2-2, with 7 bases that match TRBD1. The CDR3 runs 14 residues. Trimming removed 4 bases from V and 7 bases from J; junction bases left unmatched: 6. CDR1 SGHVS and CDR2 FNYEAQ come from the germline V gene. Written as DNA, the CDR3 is TGTGCCAGCAGCTCCTTCAGGGGGAGCGGGGAGCTGTTTTTT. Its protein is CASSSFRGSGELFF.

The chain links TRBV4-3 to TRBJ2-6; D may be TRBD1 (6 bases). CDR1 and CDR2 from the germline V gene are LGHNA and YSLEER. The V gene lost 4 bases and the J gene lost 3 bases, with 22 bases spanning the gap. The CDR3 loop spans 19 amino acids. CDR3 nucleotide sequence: TGCGCCAGCAGCCCTGGGATCGGGCAGGGGACAATTGGGGCCAACGTCCTGACTTTC. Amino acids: CASSPGIGQGTIGANVLTF.

DNA of the CDR3: TGTGCCAGCACCCTCCGGGGTCAGAACCATGCAACTAATGAAAAACTGTTTTTT. Translated, it gives CASTLRGQNHATNEKLFF. The chain links TRBV5-5 to TRBJ1-4, with D hard to call. CDR3 length equals 18 residues. V was shortened by 6 bases and J by 0 bases, with 21 bases between the two germline ends. Germline CDR1 SGHKS, CDR2 YYEKEE (reference sequence).

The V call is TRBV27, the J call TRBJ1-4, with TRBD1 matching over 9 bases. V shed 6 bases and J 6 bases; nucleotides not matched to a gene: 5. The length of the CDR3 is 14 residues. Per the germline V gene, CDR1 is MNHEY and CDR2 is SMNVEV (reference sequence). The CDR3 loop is CASRPGQGHEKLFF. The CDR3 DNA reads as TGTGCCAGCAGGCCGGGACAGGGTCATGAAAAACTGTTTTTT.

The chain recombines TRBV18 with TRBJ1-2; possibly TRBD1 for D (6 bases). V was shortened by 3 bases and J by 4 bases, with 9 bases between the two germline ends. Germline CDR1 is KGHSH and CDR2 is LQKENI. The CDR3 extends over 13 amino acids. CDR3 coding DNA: TGTGCCAGCTCACCGGACAGCCTCTATGGCTACACCTTC. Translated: CASSPDSLYGYTF.

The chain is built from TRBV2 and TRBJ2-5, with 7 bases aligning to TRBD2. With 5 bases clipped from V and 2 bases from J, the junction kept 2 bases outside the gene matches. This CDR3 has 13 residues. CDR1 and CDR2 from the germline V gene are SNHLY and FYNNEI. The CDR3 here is CASSPGLQETQYF. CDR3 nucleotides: TGTGCCAGCAGTCCGGGACTACAAGAGACCCAGTACTTC.

Written as DNA, the CDR3 is TGTGCCAGCACAGGGGCCGGGGAGCTGTTTTTT. It is translated as CASTGAGELFF. This chain uses TRBV7-3 with TRBJ2-2; D possibly corresponds to TRBD1 (6 bases). This CDR3 has 11 residues. V lost 7 bases to trimming and J lost 6 bases, with 6 bases between them. Looked up from germline, CDR1 is SGHTA and CDR2 is FQGTGA.

CDR3 in DNA: TGCGCCAGCAGCTTGGGGGGCGGGGGAGACACTGAAGCTTTCTTT. Its translation: CASSLGGGGDTEAFF. The rearrangement joins TRBV5-1 to TRBJ1-1; TRBD1 is a possible D gene (5 bases). The CDR3 loop spans 15 amino acids. Germline CDR1 reads SGHRS; CDR2 reads YFSETQ. V was pared by 0 bases and J by 3 bases, with 12 bases between.

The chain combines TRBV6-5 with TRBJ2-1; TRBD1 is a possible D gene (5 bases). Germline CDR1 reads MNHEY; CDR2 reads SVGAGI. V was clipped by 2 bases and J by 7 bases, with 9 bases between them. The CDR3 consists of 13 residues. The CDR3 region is CASSYAAGNEQFF. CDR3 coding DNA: TGTGCCAGCAGTTACGCGGCAGGGAATGAGCAGTTCTTC.

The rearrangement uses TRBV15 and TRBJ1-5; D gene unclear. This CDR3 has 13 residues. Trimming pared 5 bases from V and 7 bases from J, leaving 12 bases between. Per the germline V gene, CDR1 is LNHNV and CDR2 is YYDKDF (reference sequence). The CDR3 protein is CATSPRNGQPQHF. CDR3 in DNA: TGTGCCACCAGCCCACGAAACGGGCAGCCCCAGCATTTT. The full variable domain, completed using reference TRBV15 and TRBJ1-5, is DAMVIQNPRYQVTQFGKPVTLSCSQTLNHNVMYWYQQKSSQAPKLLFHYYDKDFNNEADTPDNFQSRRPNTSFCFLDIRSPGLGDTAMYLCATSPRNGQPQHFGDGTRLSIL.

In DNA, the CDR3 is TGTGCCAGCAGCTTGTATCGGGTAGTCTCCGAGCAGTACTTC. This translates into CASSLYRVVSEQYF. V gene TRBV5-6 combines with J gene TRBJ2-7; D is unclear. The germline V gene encodes CDR1 SGHDT and CDR2 YYEEEE. The CDR3 runs 14 residues. V dropped 1 base and J dropped 6 bases, with 14 bases sitting between them.

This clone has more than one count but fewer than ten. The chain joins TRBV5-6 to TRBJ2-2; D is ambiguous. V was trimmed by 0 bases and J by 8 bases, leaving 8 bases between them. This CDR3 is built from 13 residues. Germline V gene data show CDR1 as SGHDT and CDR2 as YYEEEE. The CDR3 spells CASSLAVQGELFF. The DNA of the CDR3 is TGTGCCAGCAGCTTGGCCGTGCAGGGGGAGCTGTTTTTT.

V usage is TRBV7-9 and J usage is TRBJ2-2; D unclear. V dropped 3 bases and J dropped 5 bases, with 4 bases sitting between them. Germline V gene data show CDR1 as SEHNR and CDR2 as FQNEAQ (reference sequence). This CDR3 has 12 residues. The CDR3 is CASSFGTGELFF. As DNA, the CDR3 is TGTGCCAGCAGCTTCGGGACCGGGGAGCTGTTTTTT. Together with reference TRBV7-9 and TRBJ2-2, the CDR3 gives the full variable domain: DTGVSQNPRHKITKRGQNVTFRCDPISEHNRLYWYRQTLGQGPEFLTYFQNEAQLEKSRLLSDRFSAERPKGSFSTLEIQRTEQGDSAMYLCASSFGTGELFFGEGSRLTVL.

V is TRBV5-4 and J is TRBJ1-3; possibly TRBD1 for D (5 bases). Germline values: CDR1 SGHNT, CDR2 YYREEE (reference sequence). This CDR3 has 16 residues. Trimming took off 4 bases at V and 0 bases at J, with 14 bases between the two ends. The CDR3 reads CASSGGGGNSGNTIYF. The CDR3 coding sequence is TGTGCCAGCAGCGGCGGCGGGGGAAACTCTGGAAACACCATATATTTT.

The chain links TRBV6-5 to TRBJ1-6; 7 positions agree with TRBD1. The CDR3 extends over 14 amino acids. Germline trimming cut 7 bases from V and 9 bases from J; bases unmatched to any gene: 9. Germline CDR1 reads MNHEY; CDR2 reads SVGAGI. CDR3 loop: CASNPTGNGSPLHF. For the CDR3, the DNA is TGTGCCAGCAACCCGACAGGGAACGGTTCACCCCTCCACTTT.

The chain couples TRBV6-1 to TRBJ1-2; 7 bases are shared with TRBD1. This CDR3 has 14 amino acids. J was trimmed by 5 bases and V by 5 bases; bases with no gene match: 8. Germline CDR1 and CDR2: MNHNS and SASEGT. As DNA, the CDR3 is TGTGCCAGCAGTAACAGGGGTGGGAGTTATGGCTACACCTTC. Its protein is CASSNRGGSYGYTF.